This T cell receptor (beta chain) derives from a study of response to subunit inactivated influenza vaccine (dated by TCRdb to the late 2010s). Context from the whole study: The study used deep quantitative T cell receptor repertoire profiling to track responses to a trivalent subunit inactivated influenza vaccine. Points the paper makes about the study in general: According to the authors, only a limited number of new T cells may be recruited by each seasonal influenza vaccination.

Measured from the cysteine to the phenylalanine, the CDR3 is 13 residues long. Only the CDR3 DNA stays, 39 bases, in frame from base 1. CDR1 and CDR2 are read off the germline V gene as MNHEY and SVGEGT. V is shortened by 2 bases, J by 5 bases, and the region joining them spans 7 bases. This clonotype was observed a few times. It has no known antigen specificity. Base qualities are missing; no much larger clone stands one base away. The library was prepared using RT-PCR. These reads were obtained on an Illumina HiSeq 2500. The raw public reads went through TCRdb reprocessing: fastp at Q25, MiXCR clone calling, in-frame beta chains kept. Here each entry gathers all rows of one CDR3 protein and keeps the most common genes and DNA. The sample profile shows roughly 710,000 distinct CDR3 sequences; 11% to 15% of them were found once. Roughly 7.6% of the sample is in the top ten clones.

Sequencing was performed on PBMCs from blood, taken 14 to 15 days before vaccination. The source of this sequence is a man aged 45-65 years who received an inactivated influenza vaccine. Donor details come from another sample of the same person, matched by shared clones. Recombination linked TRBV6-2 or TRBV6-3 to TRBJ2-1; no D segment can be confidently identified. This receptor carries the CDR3 CASSYGWNNEQFF. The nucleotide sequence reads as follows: TGTGCCAGCAGTTACGGGTGGAACAATGAGCAGTTCTTC.